This passage covers 10 T cell receptor beta chains from one sample sequenced in a study of blood T cell repertoires in COVID-19. The table came from immunoSEQ multiplex PCR; TCRdb's copy has only in-frame clones and leaves some out. There are approximately 33,000 clones in the sample; around 90% occur only once, and roughly 8.2% lies in the top ten. The sequencing sample was made of peripheral blood. Receptors were obtained from a man aged 55 to 70 with COVID-19, enrolled during active disease.

The chain carries TRBV6-5 and TRBJ2-2; D uncertain. The CDR3 has 12 residues. The germline V gene encodes CDR1 MNHEY and CDR2 SVGAGI. V gave up 6 bases and J gave up 4 bases, with 6 bases separating them. The CDR3 coding sequence is TGTGCCAGCAGGAGAATCACCGGGGAGCTGTTTTTT. This translates into CASRRITGELFF.

The chain has TRBV7-8 and TRBJ2-7, with 7 bases matching TRBD1. The CDR3 loop spans 15 amino acids. CDR1 and CDR2 from the germline V gene are SGHVS and FQNEAQ. J was trimmed by 3 bases and V by 1 base; bases with no gene match: 6. CDR3 bases: TGTGCCAGCAGCTTAGAGACAGGGAAAGTCTACGAGCAGTACTTC. Its protein is CASSLETGKVYEQYF.

The chain recombines TRBV28 with TRBJ1-2, with D unclear. V lost 7 bases, J lost 4 bases, and 10 bases lay in between. The CDR3 is made up of 12 amino acids. The germline V gene encodes CDR1 MDHEN and CDR2 SYDVKM. The DNA of the CDR3 is TGTGCCAGCATGGGAGTGGCCTATGGCTACACCTTC. It encodes CASMGVAYGYTF.

The V gene is TRBV11-3, the J gene TRBJ2-2; 8 positions agree with TRBD1. The CDR3 consists of 16 residues. Germline values: CDR1 SGHNT, CDR2 YENEEA. V was clipped by 5 bases and J by 3 bases; unmatched bases: 8. As DNA, the CDR3 is TGTGCCAGCAGCCCTAGGACAGGGAAGTACACCGGGGAGCTGTTTTTT. The encoded protein is CASSPRTGKYTGELFF.

Sample share makes this clone large. This sequence joins TRBV6-5 and TRBJ2-1; a weak D match, TRBD2 (6 bases). V was shortened by 6 bases and J by 3 bases, with 12 bases between the two germline ends. The CDR3 consists of 14 residues. Looked up from germline, CDR1 is MNHEY and CDR2 is SVGAGI. DNA of the CDR3: TGTGCCAGCAGCTCACACGGGGGCTACAATGAGCAGTTCTTC. It is translated as CASSSHGGYNEQFF.

The V and J genes are TRBV7-9 and TRBJ1-2; no firm D call. Germline lookup yields CDR1 SEHNR and CDR2 FQNEAQ (reference sequence). This CDR3 is built from 11 residues. The V end was cut by 2 bases, the J end by 8 bases, with 6 bases between. Written as DNA, the CDR3 is TGTGCCAGCAGCTTATTAGAGGGCTACACCTTC. This gives the protein CASSLLEGYTF.

This clone was seen only once. The chain combines TRBV4-2 with TRBJ2-1; 8 bases are a match to TRBD2. The V gene's germline CDR1 is LGHNA and CDR2 YNFKEQ. The CDR3 runs 17 residues. The V segment lost 1 base and the J segment 2 bases; nucleotides outside the gene matches: 7. The CDR3 nucleotides read TGTGCCAGCAGCCAAGGCCGGGGGCGGGAGGCCTACAATGAGCAGTTCTTC. Encoded protein: CASSQGRGREAYNEQFF.

The chain employs TRBV19 and TRBJ2-7; TRBD1 matches at 8 bases. The CDR3 spans 13 residues. Per the germline V gene, CDR1 is LNHDA and CDR2 is SQIVND (reference sequence). V shed 6 bases and J 5 bases; nucleotides not matched to a gene: 6. The CDR3: CASSQGAADEQYF. The CDR3 DNA follows: TGTGCCAGTAGCCAGGGGGCGGCTGACGAGCAGTACTTC. Full variable domain (missing parts from reference TRBV19 and TRBJ2-7): DGGITQSPKYLFRKEGQNVTLSCEQNLNHDAMYWYRQDPGQGLRLIYYSQIVNDFQKGDIAEGYSVSREKKESFPLTVTSAQKNPTAFYLCASSQGAADEQYFGPGTRLTVT.

This clone was seen only once. The chain combines TRBV29-1 with TRBJ2-2; D might be TRBD2 (5 bases). There are 14 residues in the CDR3. V lost 7 bases and J lost 4, with 16 bases in between. Germline V gene data show CDR1 as SQVTM and CDR2 as ANQGSEA. In nucleotides, the CDR3 is TGCAGCGCAGTACTAGAATCTTCCACCGGGGAGCTGTTTTTT. It specifies CSAVLESSTGELFF.

In DNA form, the CDR3 reads TGTGCCAGCAGCAGCAATCCGGGACAGGACTATGGCTACACCTTC. It encodes CASSSNPGQDYGYTF. V and J are TRBV6-5 and TRBJ1-2, with 8 bases identical to TRBD1. V was clipped by 6 bases and J by 3 bases; unmatched bases: 9. The CDR3 extends over 15 amino acids. The germline V gene encodes CDR1 MNHEY and CDR2 SVGAGI.